The sequence of this T cell receptor (beta chain) was determined in a study of T cells after yellow fever vaccination. Overall study context: The authors prepared low-cell-number fractions using SMART-Seq v4 Ultra Low Input. General study findings and limits: At 95% to 97% for CD4 and approximately 89% for CD8, most primary-vaccination clones showed up again after the booster. Across the CD4 and CD8 compartments, a small share of clonotypes was present in both. In FACS-sorted repertoires, abundant clonotypes from the bulk population could appear as contaminants.

Points on this clonotype: Its antigen is currently unknown.

This CDR3 has 14 residues. Germline CDR1 reads SGHRS; CDR2 reads YFSETQ. With 4 bases clipped from V and 6 bases from J, the junction kept 9 bases outside the gene matches. Using its own MiXCR run on the 5' RACE reads, TCRdb lists one record per CDR3 protein. Among under 250,000 distinct CDR3 sequences, 3% to 4% were seen once, and the ten largest hold about 3.3%. The chain links TRBV5-1 to TRBJ2-7, with 8 bases aligning to TRBD2. The material sequenced was CD4+ T cells sorted from PBMCs, taken 10 days after the yellow fever booster vaccination. The sequence was collected from a man between 18 and 29 years old who received the YFV17D yellow fever vaccine. The CDR3 nucleotides read TGCGCCAGCAGCCTCCGGGAGGGCGTTGGCGAGCAGTACTTC. Translation: CASSLREGVGEQYF.